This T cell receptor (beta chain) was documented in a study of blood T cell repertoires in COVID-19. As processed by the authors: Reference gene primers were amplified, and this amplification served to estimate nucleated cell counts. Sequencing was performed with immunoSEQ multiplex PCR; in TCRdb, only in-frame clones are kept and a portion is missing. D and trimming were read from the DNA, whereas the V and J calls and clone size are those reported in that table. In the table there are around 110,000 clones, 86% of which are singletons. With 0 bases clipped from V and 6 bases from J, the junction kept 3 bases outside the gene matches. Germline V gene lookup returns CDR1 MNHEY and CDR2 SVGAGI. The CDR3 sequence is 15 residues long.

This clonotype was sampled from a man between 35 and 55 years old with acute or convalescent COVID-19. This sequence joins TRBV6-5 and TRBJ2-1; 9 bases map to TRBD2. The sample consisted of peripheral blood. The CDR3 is CASSYSTSGSNEQFF. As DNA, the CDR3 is TGTGCCAGCAGTTACTCGACTAGCGGTTCCAATGAGCAGTTCTTC.